A selection of T cell receptor beta chains follows, all from one sample in a study of blood T cell repertoires in COVID-19. Method: immunoSEQ multiplex PCR; TCRdb's copy keeps in-frame clones and lacks some. The repertoire includes some 47,000 clones, around 86% of them detected once, and about 2.9% sits in the top ten. The sequenced sample was peripheral blood. The receptors stem from a woman at least 80 years old with acute or convalescent COVID-19. The CDR3 runs from the conserved cysteine through the conserved F or W. D genes are given only for firm matches. Size tells how often a clone was seen (once, few, many) or the class of an expanded clone, and some rows leave it out.

DNA: TGTGCCAGCACCACAAGGGACAGGCCCTATGGCTACACCTTC
CDR3: CASTTRDRPYGYTF
V: TRBV6-5
D: TRBD1
J: TRBJ1-2
size: -

DNA: TGTGCCAGCAGCCCGGACAGGGTACGAGCTTTCTTT
CDR3: CASSPDRVRAFF
V: TRBV12-3/TRBV12-4
D: TRBD1
J: TRBJ1-1
size: -

DNA: TGCGCCAGCAGCGCTACCGATCTAGGCGGCTACACCTTC
CDR3: CASSATDLGGYTF
V: TRBV5-1
D: -
J: TRBJ1-2
size: once

DNA: TGTGCCAGCAGCTTAGGACTAGCTAGGGAGACCCAGTACTTC
CDR3: CASSLGLARETQYF
V: TRBV7-2
D: TRBD2
J: TRBJ2-5
size: -

DNA: TGCGCCAGCAGCTTGGGCCAGGGGGCTGGGTATGGCTACACCTTC
CDR3: CASSLGQGAGYGYTF
V: TRBV5-1
D: TRBD1
J: TRBJ1-2
size: -

DNA: TGTGCCAGCAGCACCACCGGGACTCCCTACAATGAGCAGTTCTTC
CDR3: CASSTTGTPYNEQFF
V: TRBV6-5
D: -
J: TRBJ2-1
size: -

DNA: TGTGCCAGCAGCTTAGCTGTTACAGGGGGCGCATACTACGAGCAGTACTTC
CDR3: CASSLAVTGGAYYEQYF
V: TRBV7-8
D: TRBD1
J: TRBJ2-7
size: -

DNA: TGTGCCATCAGTGTGGAGTACGGCACTGAAGCTTTCTTT
CDR3: CAISVEYGTEAFF
V: TRBV10-3
D: -
J: TRBJ1-1
size: -

DNA: TGCGCCAGCAGGGCAGAGTCGGGCTACGAGCAGTACTTC
CDR3: CASRAESGYEQYF
V: TRBV5-1
D: -
J: TRBJ2-7
size: once

DNA: TGTGCCAGCAGCGCAGTTCTTAATGGCTACACCTTC
CDR3: CASSAVLNGYTF
V: TRBV9
D: -
J: TRBJ1-2
size: -

DNA: TGTGCCAGCAGCCATAAGGAGGGGCGAACCCTCCACTTT
CDR3: CASSHKEGRTLHF
V: TRBV3-1/TRBV3-2
D: -
J: TRBJ1-6
size: few

DNA: TGTGCCAGCAGTCAAGCCGGGACTAGCGGGAACTACGAGCAGTACTTC
CDR3: CASSQAGTSGNYEQYF
V: TRBV7-2
D: TRBD2
J: TRBJ2-7
size: once

DNA: TGCGCCAGCAGCCACCAGGCGGGGATTAGTGAAGCTTTCTTT
CDR3: CASSHQAGISEAFF
V: TRBV4-1
D: -
J: TRBJ1-1
size: -

DNA: TGTGCCAGCCCATCGGACACCGGGGAGCTGTTTTTT
CDR3: CASPSDTGELFF
V: TRBV7-9
D: -
J: TRBJ2-2
size: -

DNA: TGTGCCAGCAAGGAGCCGTCTAGCGCGGACACTGAAGCTTTCTTT
CDR3: CASKEPSSADTEAFF
V: TRBV6-5
D: -
J: TRBJ1-1
size: -

DNA: TGTGCCAGCAGCCCCCTGACAGGGGAGAACACTGAAGCTTTCTTT
CDR3: CASSPLTGENTEAFF
V: TRBV7-8
D: TRBD1
J: TRBJ1-1
size: -

DNA: TGCGCCAGCACCCTCAGGACAGACTTGAACACTGAAGCTTTCTTT
CDR3: CASTLRTDLNTEAFF
V: TRBV5-1
D: -
J: TRBJ1-1
size: -

DNA: TGTGCCACCAGCCTGACAGGAACGAACACTGAAGCTTTCTTT
CDR3: CATSLTGTNTEAFF
V: TRBV15
D: -
J: TRBJ1-1
size: -

DNA: TGTGCCAGCAGGGGACAGACATTCACCGGGGAGCTGTTTTTT
CDR3: CASRGQTFTGELFF
V: TRBV19
D: TRBD1
J: TRBJ2-2
size: -

DNA: TGTGCCAGCAGCTCACCCGGGACAGGGATTTCCTACGAGCAGTACTTC
CDR3: CASSSPGTGISYEQYF
V: TRBV5-6
D: TRBD1
J: TRBJ2-7
size: few

DNA: TGTGCCAGCAGCGAGGACAGGGAATATAATGGCTACACCTTC
CDR3: CASSEDREYNGYTF
V: TRBV7-9
D: TRBD1
J: TRBJ1-2
size: once

DNA: TGCGCCAGCAGTTACACCGCAGGGGGCTCTGGAAACACCATATATTTT
CDR3: CASSYTAGGSGNTIYF
V: TRBV5-1
D: TRBD1
J: TRBJ1-3
size: -

DNA: TGTGCCAGCAGCCGACAGGGGGCGAGCAATCAGCCCCAGCATTTT
CDR3: CASSRQGASNQPQHF
V: TRBV6-5
D: TRBD1
J: TRBJ1-5
size: -

DNA: TGCGCCAGCAGCAAAGGGACTTACCCCCAAGAGACCCAGTACTTC
CDR3: CASSKGTYPQETQYF
V: TRBV5-1
D: -
J: TRBJ2-5
size: -

DNA: TGTGCCAGCAGCCCGAGACAGGAGACATCTGAAGCTTTCTTT
CDR3: CASSPRQETSEAFF
V: TRBV3-1/TRBV3-2
D: -
J: TRBJ1-1
size: -

DNA: TGTGCCAGCAGCTTCGGCAGGGGAACGAACTATGGCTACACCTTC
CDR3: CASSFGRGTNYGYTF
V: TRBV5-4
D: -
J: TRBJ1-2
size: -

DNA: TGTGCCAGCGGGGCAGGGGCGGGTGGCTACACCTTC
CDR3: CASGAGAGGYTF
V: TRBV9
D: -
J: TRBJ1-2
size: -

DNA: TGTGCCAGTAAAAGGGGAGGCGAGCAGTACTTC
CDR3: CASKRGGEQYF
V: TRBV19
D: -
J: TRBJ2-7
size: once